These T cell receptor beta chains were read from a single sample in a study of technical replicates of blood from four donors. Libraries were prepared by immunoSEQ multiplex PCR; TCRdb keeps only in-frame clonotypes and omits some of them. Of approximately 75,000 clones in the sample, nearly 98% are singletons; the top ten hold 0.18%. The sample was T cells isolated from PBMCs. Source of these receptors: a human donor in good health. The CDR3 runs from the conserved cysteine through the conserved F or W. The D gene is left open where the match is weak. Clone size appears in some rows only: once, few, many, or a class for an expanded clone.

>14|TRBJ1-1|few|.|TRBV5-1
CASSYTTENTEAFF
TGCGCCAGCAGCTATACGACAGAGAACACTGAAGCTTTCTTT
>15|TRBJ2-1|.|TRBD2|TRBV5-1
CASSLDGGAAREQFF
TGCGCCAGCAGCTTGGACGGGGGGGCTGCGCGTGAGCAGTTCTTC
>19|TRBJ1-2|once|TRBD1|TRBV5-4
CASSSTFYSGGTAVRGYTF
TGTGCCAGCAGCTCGACCTTCTACTCAGGGGGGACAGCGGTACGGGGCTACACCTTC
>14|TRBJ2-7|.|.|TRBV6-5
CASSYSRGRNEQYF
TGTGCCAGCAGTTACTCACGGGGTCGGAACGAGCAGTACTTC
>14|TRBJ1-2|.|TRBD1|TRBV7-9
CASSPTGGNYGYTF
TGTGCCAGCAGCCCGACAGGGGGAAACTATGGCTACACCTTC
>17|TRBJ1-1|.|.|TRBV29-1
CSVGSLQFMNSLTEAFF
TGCAGCGTGGGTTCCTTACAGTTTATGAACAGTCTGACTGAAGCTTTCTTT
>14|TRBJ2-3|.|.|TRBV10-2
CASNNRAEADTQYF
TGCGCCAGCAACAATAGAGCGGAGGCAGATACGCAGTATTTT
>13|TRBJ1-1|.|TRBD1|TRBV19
CATRGTVNTEAFF
TGTGCCACCCGAGGGACAGTGAACACTGAAGCTTTCTTT
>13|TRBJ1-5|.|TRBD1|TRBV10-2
CASRLTGGAPQHF
TGCGCCAGCAGACTGACAGGGGGCGCGCCCCAGCATTTT
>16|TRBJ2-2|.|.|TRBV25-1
CASSESPGLLTGELFF
TGTGCCAGCAGTGAATCCCCTGGGCTCTTAACCGGGGAGCTGTTTTTT
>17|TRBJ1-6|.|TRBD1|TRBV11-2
CASSLAALGQDNSPLHF
TGTGCCAGCAGCTTAGCAGCCCTGGGACAGGATAATTCACCCCTCCACTTT
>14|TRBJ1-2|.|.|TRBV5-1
CASSPGEGMDGYTF
TGCGCCAGCAGCCCGGGTGAGGGTATGGATGGCTACACCTTC
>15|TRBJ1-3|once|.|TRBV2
CASSVSGQGGNTIYF
TGTGCCAGCAGTGTATCTGGCCAGGGAGGAAACACCATATATTTT
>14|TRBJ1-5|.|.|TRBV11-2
CASSLDGASRPQHF
TGTGCCAGCAGCTTAGATGGGGCTTCCAGACCCCAGCATTTT
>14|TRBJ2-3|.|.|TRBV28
CASSHGLSTDTQYF
TGTGCCAGCAGTCACGGACTCAGCACAGATACGCAGTATTTT
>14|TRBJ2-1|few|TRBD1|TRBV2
CASKPTGTYNEQFF
TGTGCCAGCAAACCGACAGGGACCTACAATGAGCAGTTCTTC
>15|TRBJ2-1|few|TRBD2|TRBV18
CASSLGLARTNEQFF
TGTGCCAGCTCACTGGGACTAGCGAGGACCAATGAGCAGTTCTTC
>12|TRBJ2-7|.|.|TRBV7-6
CASSWGSDEQYF
TGTGCCAGCAGCTGGGGCAGCGACGAGCAGTACTTC
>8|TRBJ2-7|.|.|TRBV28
CASILQYF
TGTGCCAGCATACTCCAGTACTTC
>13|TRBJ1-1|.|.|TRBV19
CASSIAGGTEAFF
TGTGCCAGTAGCATCGCGGGGGGAACTGAAGCTTTCTTT
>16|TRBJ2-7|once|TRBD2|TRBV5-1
CASSRGTSGGSYEQYF
TGCGCCAGCAGCCGCGGGACTAGCGGGGGATCCTACGAGCAGTACTTC
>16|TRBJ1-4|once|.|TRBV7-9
CASSLARWQANEKLFF
TGTGCCAGCAGCTTAGCGCGTTGGCAGGCTAATGAAAAACTGTTTTTT
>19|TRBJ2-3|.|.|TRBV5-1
CASSLESFRGPGSADTQYF
TGCGCCAGCAGCTTGGAGTCCTTCCGAGGGCCGGGAAGCGCAGATACGCAGTATTTT
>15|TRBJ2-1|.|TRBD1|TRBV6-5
CASSPGQGSYNEQFF
TGTGCCAGCAGTCCGGGACAGGGTTCCTACAATGAGCAGTTCTTC
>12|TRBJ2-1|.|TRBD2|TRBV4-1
CASSSSGGPRFF
TGCGCCAGCAGCTCTAGCGGGGGTCCCCGGTTCTTC
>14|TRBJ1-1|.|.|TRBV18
CASSRADGNTEAFF
TGTGCCAGCTCGAGGGCGGACGGGAACACTGAAGCTTTCTTT
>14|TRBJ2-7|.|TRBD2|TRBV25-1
CASSESGLVHEQYF
TGTGCCAGCAGTGAGTCGGGACTAGTTCACGAGCAGTACTTC
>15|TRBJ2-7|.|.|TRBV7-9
CASSLGGSSSYEQYF
TGTGCCAGCAGCTTGGGGGGTAGTAGCTCCTACGAGCAGTACTTC
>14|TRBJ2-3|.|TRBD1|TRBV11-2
CASSLEGGADTQYF
TGTGCCAGCAGCTTAGAAGGGGGCGCAGATACGCAGTATTTT
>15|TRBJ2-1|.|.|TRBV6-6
CASSLQGSSYNEQFF
TGTGCCAGCAGTCTCCAGGGGAGCTCCTACAATGAGCAGTTCTTC
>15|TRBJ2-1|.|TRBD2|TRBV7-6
CASSRIAGGGNEQFF
TGTGCCAGCAGCCGGATAGCGGGAGGTGGAAATGAGCAGTTCTTC
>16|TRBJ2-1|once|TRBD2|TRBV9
CASSVGSSGKWNEQFF
TGTGCCAGCAGCGTAGGATCTAGCGGGAAGTGGAATGAGCAGTTCTTC
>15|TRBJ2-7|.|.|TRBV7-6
CASSLATGLSYEQYF
TGTGCCAGCAGCTTAGCTACCGGTCTGTCCTACGAGCAGTACTTC
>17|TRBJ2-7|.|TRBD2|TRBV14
CASSRRWTSGGVNEQYF
TGTGCCAGCAGCCGCCGCTGGACTAGCGGGGGGGTAAACGAGCAGTACTTC
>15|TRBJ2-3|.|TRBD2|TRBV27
CATTPSGTFTGTQYF
TGTGCCACCACTCCTAGCGGGACATTCACAGGGACGCAGTATTTT
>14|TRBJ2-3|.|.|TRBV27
CASNYQGSTDTQYF
TGTGCCAGCAATTACCAGGGCAGCACAGATACGCAGTATTTT
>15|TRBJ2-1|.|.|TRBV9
CASSVFEGLYNEQFF
TGTGCCAGCAGCGTTTTCGAGGGCCTGTACAATGAGCAGTTCTTC
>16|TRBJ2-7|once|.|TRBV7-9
CASSLEGWEASYEQYF
TGTGCCAGCAGCTTAGAGGGGTGGGAAGCATCCTACGAGCAGTACTTC
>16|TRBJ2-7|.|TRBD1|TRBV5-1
CASSSATGGLPYEQYF
TGCGCCAGCAGCTCGGCGACAGGGGGCCTCCCCTACGAGCAGTACTTC
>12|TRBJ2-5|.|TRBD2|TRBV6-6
CASAGGLETQYF
TGTGCCAGCGCGGGGGGCCTAGAGACCCAGTACTTC